This T cell receptor (beta chain) came from a study of early T cells in non-severe SARS-CoV-2 infection. Study as a whole: Sequencing of bulk RNA from unsorted whole blood was done, without chain pairing. Study-level points and caveats: Using VDJdb, the matching emphasized anti-spike CD8 responses while missing private and CD4 specificities.

Regarding this clonotype: Its specificity is not known.

Individual cDNA molecules were tagged with unique molecular identifiers, the study reported. Via MiXCR, TCRdb re-called the 5' RACE reads, giving one row per CDR3 protein. Of roughly 47,000 distinct CDR3 sequences in the sample, roughly 6% were seen once. V lost 2 bases to trimming and J lost 3 bases; unmatched junction nucleotides: 3. Germline CDR1 KGHSH, CDR2 LQKENI. The CDR3 covers 15 residues. This clonotype originated in an adult who was a healthcare worker with PCR-confirmed SARS-CoV-2 infection or an uninfected control (not recorded which). The specimen comprised whole blood, sampled at baseline. The rearrangement uses TRBV18 and TRBJ2-3; 9 nucleotides match TRBD2. DNA for the CDR3: TGTGCCAGCTCACCAAATCTAGCGGGGACAGATACGCAGTATTTT. Its protein product is CASSPNLAGTDTQYF.